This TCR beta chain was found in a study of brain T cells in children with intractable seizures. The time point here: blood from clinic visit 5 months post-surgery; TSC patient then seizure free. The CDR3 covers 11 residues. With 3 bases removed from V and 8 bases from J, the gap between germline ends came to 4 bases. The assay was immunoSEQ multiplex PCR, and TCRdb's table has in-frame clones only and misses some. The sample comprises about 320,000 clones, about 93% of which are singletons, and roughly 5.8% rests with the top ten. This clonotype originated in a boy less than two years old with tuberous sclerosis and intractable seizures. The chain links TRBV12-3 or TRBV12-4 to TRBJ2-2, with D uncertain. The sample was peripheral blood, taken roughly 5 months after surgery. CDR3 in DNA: TGTGCCAGCAGTTTCGGGGGGGAGCTGTTTTTT. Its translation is CASSFGGELFF.